The 16 T cell receptor beta chains reported below all come from one sample, sequenced in a study of post-analysis software for immune sequencing data. The antigens of these receptors remain unknown. Whole-study results and caveats: There were a few TRBV segments more frequent in patients than controls, and TRBV5-6, TRBV5-1 and TRBV20-1 were among them.

Sequencing libraries made from TCR beta cDNA carried unique molecular identifiers. TCRdb fed the PCR reads into MiXCR, producing one record per CDR3 protein. The data contain approximately 630,000 distinct CDR3 sequences, more than 50% of them singletons. Sequenced input: blood. The source of these receptors is a girl aged 2-10 years with multiple sclerosis.

V gene TRBV12-3 or TRBV12-4 combines with J gene TRBJ1-2; 7 nucleotides align to TRBD1. The CDR3 contains 14 residues. The ends lost 5 bases at V and 8 bases at J; junction bases unmatched: 11. CDR3 DNA: TGTGCCAGCAGTCCATTTGACAGGGTACGGGGCTACACCTTC. Protein product: CASSPFDRVRGYTF.

The chain is built from TRBV25-1 and TRBJ1-5; D perhaps matches TRBD1 (5 bases). CDR3 length: 15 amino acids. Trimming took 4 bases from V and 1 from J, leaving 11 bases between them. Germline assignment: CDR1 MGHDK and CDR2 SYGVNS. CDR3 sequence (DNA): TGTGCCAGCAGTGCCGGGACTTCCAGCAATCAGCCCCAGCATTTT. Protein: CASSAGTSSNQPQHF. Supplemented by reference TRBV25-1 and TRBJ1-5, the full variable domain reads EADIYQTPRYLVIGTGKKITLECSQTMGHDKMYWYQQDPGMELHLIHYSYGVNSTEKGDLSSESTVSRIRTEHFPLTLESARPSHTSQYLCASSAGTSSNQPQHFGDGTRLSIL.

This clonotype was recorded a few times. The V call is TRBV6-6, the J call TRBJ2-5, with 9 bases identical to TRBD1. The DNA end is more similar to TRBJ2-7, so the J call may be wrong. CDR3 size: 14 residues. Germline V gene data show CDR1 as MNHNY and CDR2 as SVGAGI (reference sequence). CDR3 protein: CASSRGTGNDEQYF. The CDR3 nucleotides are TGTGCCAGCAGTCGCGGGACAGGGAATGACGAGCAGTACTTC.

The chain is built from TRBV7-2 and TRBJ2-5, with D possibly being TRBD1 or TRBD2 (5 bases each). This CDR3 region has 13 residues. Trimming left V 3 bases short and J 5 bases short, with 10 bases between. In germline, CDR1 is SGHTA, CDR2 FQGNSA. In DNA form, the CDR3 reads TGTGCCAGCAGCTTGAGGGGAACGGAGACCCAGTACTTC. It yields the protein CASSLRGTETQYF.

This clonotype was observed a handful of times. The V and J genes are TRBV6-2 or TRBV6-3 and TRBJ2-3; 7 bases fit TRBD2. The V gene end was trimmed by 5 bases and the J gene end by 3 bases; junction bases not matched to a gene: 8. Germline V gene data show CDR1 as MNHEY and CDR2 as SVGEGT. The CDR3 extends over 15 amino acids. CDR3 sequence: CASSGGGRPTDTQYF. CDR3 DNA: TGTGCCAGCAGTGGAGGCGGGAGACCGACAGATACGCAGTATTTT.

This sequence joins TRBV7-3 and TRBJ2-6; 10 positions match TRBD2. The germline CDR1 and CDR2 sequences are SGHTA and FQGTGA. The CDR3 totals 17 residues. J gave up 3 bases and V 3 bases, and 5 bases lay outside the gene matches. CDR3 in DNA: TGTGCCAGCAGCTTCCCGGGGACTAGCGATGGGGCCAACGTCCTGACTTTC. It specifies CASSFPGTSDGANVLTF.

This clonotype was recorded once. The rearrangement joins TRBV5-1 to TRBJ2-3, with TRBD2 identical over 8 bases. Germline lookup yields CDR1 SGHRS and CDR2 YFSETQ. The CDR3 length is 13 residues. Trimming at V came to 0 bases and at J to 7 bases, leaving 1 base not matched to a gene. In DNA form, the CDR3 reads TGCGCCAGCAGCTTGGCTAGCGGGTATACGCAGTATTTT. It yields the protein CASSLASGYTQYF.

The chain combines TRBV7-2 with TRBJ2-1, with D hard to call. Germline V gene sequence: CDR1 SGHTA, CDR2 FQGNSA. The CDR3 covers 16 residues. V lost 1 base and J lost 1, with 11 bases in between. DNA for the CDR3: TGTGCCAGCAGCTTAGACAAGGGTACATCCTACAATGAGCAGTTCTTC. Translating it yields CASSLDKGTSYNEQFF.

The rearrangement links TRBV4-2 to TRBJ2-5, with D tentatively TRBD2 (6 bases). CDR3 size: 13 residues. Per the germline V gene, CDR1 is LGHNA and CDR2 is YNFKEQ. The V gene lost 1 base and the J gene lost 5 bases, with 8 bases spanning the gap. The CDR3 sequence is CASSQVAEETQYF. CDR3 coding DNA: TGTGCCAGCAGCCAAGTAGCGGAGGAGACCCAGTACTTC.

The V gene is TRBV11-2, the J gene TRBJ2-2; 8 bases map to TRBD1. CDR3 size: 11 residues. The ends lost 3 bases at V and 13 bases at J; junction bases unmatched: 1. Germline CDR1 is SGHAT and CDR2 is FQNNGV. The CDR3 coding sequence is TGTGCCAGCAGCTTTGACAGGGGGCTGTTTTTT. This codes for CASSFDRGLFF.

CDR3 nucleotides: TGTGCCAGCAGTGGGGCAGGGATCTCCTACGAGCAGTACTTC. It translates to CASSGAGISYEQYF. The chain couples TRBV2 to TRBJ2-7, with D tentatively TRBD1 (5 bases). Trimming pared 4 bases from V and 0 bases from J, leaving 10 bases between. Germline CDR1 reads SNHLY; CDR2 reads FYNNEI. The CDR3 runs 14 residues.

This clonotype occurred a few times. The rearrangement uses TRBV7-9 and TRBJ2-1; D ambiguous. Germline V gene lookup returns CDR1 SEHNR and CDR2 FQNEAQ (reference sequence). V lost 5 bases, J lost 7 bases, and 12 bases lay in between. There are 13 residues in the CDR3. The CDR3 sequence: CASSPTQLNEQFF. CDR3 bases: TGTGCCAGCAGCCCCACCCAGCTTAATGAGCAGTTCTTC.

The chain links TRBV15 to TRBJ2-4; tentative D call: TRBD2 (5 bases). TRBJ2-5 explains the end of the DNA better; the J call may be wrong. Germline lookup yields CDR1 LNHNV and CDR2 YYDKDF (reference sequence). The CDR3 length is 15 residues. The CDR3 bases are TGTGCCACCAGCATCCAATCTGGGAGAAGAGGGACCCAGTACTTC. It translates to CATSIQSGRRGTQYF.

CDR3 amino acids: CASSLGPGMNQPQHF. CDR3 nucleotide sequence: TGTGCCAGCAGCTTAGGGCCAGGAATGAACCAGCCCCAGCATTTT. The chain combines TRBV7-8 with TRBJ1-5; D gene ambiguous. Germline CDR1 is SGHVS and CDR2 is FQNEAQ. The V end was cut by 1 base, the J end by 7 bases, with 14 bases between. This CDR3 spans 15 amino acids.

This clonotype appeared a few times. This chain connects TRBV7-9 to TRBJ2-4, with TRBD2 identical over 7 bases. The CDR3 runs to 17 residues. Germline V lookup: CDR1 SEHNR, CDR2 FQNEAQ (reference sequence). V lost 6 bases and J lost 2; bases outside the gene matches: 13. The CDR3 nucleotides read TGTGCCAGCAGTCCGTTTGGGGGGGTAATCCCCAAAAACATTCAGTACTTC. Its protein is CASSPFGGVIPKNIQYF. Full variable domain (missing parts from reference TRBV7-9 and TRBJ2-4): DTGVSQNPRHKITKRGQNVTFRCDPISEHNRLYWYRQTLGQGPEFLTYFQNEAQLEKSRLLSDRFSAERPKGSFSTLEIQRTEQGDSAMYLCASSPFGGVIPKNIQYFGAGTRLSVL.

This clonotype was observed a few times. The rearrangement links TRBV7-9 to TRBJ2-5, with 7 bases that match TRBD2. The CDR3 length is 15 residues. Trimming took 5 bases from V and 4 from J; bases not matched to a gene: 10. The germline V gene encodes CDR1 SEHNR and CDR2 FQNEAQ (reference sequence). In DNA, the CDR3 is TGTGCCAGCAGCCATCCCGGGGGGAGTGGAGAGACCCAGTACTTC. Translating gives CASSHPGGSGETQYF.